Listed here is a single T cell receptor (beta chain). The CDR3 consists of 14 residues. Germline V gene sequence: CDR1 LNHDA, CDR2 SQIVND (reference sequence). V lost 4 bases to trimming and J lost 1 base, with 10 bases between them. The sample originates from a study of blood T cell repertoires in COVID-19. Across the whole study: COVID-19 samples, acute and convalescent, were from the United States, Italy and Spain. PBMCs, B-cell-depleted T cells, or T cells were the source of the cDNA or gDNA that made up the material.

How the authors handled the data: Nucleated cell number was recorded as an estimate derived from reference gene primer amplification. Libraries were prepared by immunoSEQ multiplex PCR; TCRdb keeps only in-frame clonotypes and omits some of them. V, J and clone size derive from that table, while D and trimming were established from the DNA sequence. The data contain more than 55,000 clones, around 92% of them singletons. The chain is built from TRBV19 and TRBJ1-1, with a possible D match to TRBD1 (5 bases). This clonotype originated in a man aged 50-59 years with active COVID-19. The sequenced sample was peripheral blood. Here the CDR3 DNA reads TGTGCCAGTAGTACGCGGGGCTCGAACACTGAAGCTTTCTTT. Its translation is CASSTRGSNTEAFF.